This T cell receptor beta chain is drawn from a study of shared clonotypes between healthy human individuals. Clones were sequenced by immunoSEQ multiplex PCR, and TCRdb holds only the in-frame ones, with some missing. This table holds approximately 2.5 million clones, over 85% found once. Donors were healthy HIV-negative adults without recently reported acute infections or vaccinations. The CDR3 covers 15 residues. CDR1 is MNHNS, CDR2 SASEGT, per germline. Trimming took off 0 bases at V and 9 bases at J, with 14 bases between the two ends. The TCR comes from a man between 18 and 35 years old in good health. Some clones in this sample may be carry-over from other donors' samples. The J gene is TRBJ1-4, the V gene TRBV6-1; the D gene is possibly TRBD1 (5 bases). The source material was naive CD4+ T cells from PBMCs. Regarding subset: CD45RA+ positively selected. CDR3 sequence (DNA): TGTGCCAGCAGTGAAGCTTGGACATATTACAAAAAACTGTTTTTT. This translates into CASSEAWTYYKKLFF.